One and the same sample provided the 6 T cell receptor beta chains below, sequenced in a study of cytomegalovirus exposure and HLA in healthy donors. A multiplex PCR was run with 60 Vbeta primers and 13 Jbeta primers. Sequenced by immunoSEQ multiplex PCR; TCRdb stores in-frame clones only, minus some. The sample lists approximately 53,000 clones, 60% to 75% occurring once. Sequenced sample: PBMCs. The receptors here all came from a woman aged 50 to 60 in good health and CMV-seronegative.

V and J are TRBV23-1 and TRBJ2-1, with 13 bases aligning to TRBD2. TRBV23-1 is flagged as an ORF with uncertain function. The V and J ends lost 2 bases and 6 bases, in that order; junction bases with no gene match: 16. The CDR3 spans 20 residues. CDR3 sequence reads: CASSQIPTSGRANGGNEQFF. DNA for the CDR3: TGCGCCAGCAGTCAAATTCCAACTAGCGGGAGGGCCAATGGAGGCAATGAGCAGTTCTTC.

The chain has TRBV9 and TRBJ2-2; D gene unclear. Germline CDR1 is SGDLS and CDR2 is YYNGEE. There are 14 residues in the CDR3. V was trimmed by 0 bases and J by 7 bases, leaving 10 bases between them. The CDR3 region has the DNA TGTGCCAGCAGCGTAGTGAGGAGAGGCGGGGAGCTGTTTTTT. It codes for CASSVVRRGGELFF.

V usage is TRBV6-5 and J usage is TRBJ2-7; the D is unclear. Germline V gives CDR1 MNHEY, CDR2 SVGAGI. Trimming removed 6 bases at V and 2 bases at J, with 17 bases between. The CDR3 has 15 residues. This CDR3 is CASSPPGSRTYEQYF. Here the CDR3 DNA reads TGTGCCAGCAGCCCTCCTGGTTCCAGGACCTACGAGCAGTACTTC.

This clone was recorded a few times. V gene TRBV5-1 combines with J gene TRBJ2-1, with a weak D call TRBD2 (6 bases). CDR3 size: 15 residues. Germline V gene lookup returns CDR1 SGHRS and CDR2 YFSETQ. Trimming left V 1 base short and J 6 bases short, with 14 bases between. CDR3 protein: CASSLNVGGSNEQFF. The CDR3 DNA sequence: TGCGCCAGCAGCTTGAATGTCGGAGGGAGCAATGAGCAGTTCTTC.

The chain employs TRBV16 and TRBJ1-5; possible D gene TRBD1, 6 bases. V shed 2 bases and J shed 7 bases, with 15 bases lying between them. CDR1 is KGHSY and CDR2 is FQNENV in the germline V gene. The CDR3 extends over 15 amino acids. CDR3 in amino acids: CASSQEPRGWQPQHF. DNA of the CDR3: TGTGCCAGCAGCCAAGAACCCAGGGGCTGGCAGCCCCAGCATTTT.

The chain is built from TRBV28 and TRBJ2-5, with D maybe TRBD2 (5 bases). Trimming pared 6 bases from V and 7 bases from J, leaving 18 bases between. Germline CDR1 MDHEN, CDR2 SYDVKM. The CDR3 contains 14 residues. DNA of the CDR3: TGTGCCAGCAGGGCCCCACGGCCCGAGGGGACCCAGTACTTC. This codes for CASRAPRPEGTQYF.